This is a list of T cell receptor beta chains from one sample in a study of cytomegalovirus exposure and HLA in healthy donors. Profiled with immunoSEQ multiplex PCR; TCRdb holds only in-frame clones, not every one. The table has under 130,000 clones, around 63% seen once. Sequenced material: PBMCs. These receptors were obtained from a man aged 30-40 years in good health and CMV-seronegative. The CDR3 runs from the conserved cysteine through the conserved F or W. The D gene is left open where the match is weak. Clone size is given for some rows only: seen once, a few or many times, or a class if the clone is expanded.

V gene: TRBV28
clone size: .
J gene: TRBJ1-1
D gene: .
CDR3 protein: CASSLGAGNTEAFF
CDR3 DNA: TGTGCCAGCAGTTTAGGGGCAGGGAACACTGAAGCTTTCTTT

V gene: TRBV13
clone size: .
J gene: TRBJ2-2
D gene: TRBD1
CDR3 protein: CASSKWTGGSQTGELFF
CDR3 DNA: TGTGCCAGCAGCAAATGGACAGGGGGCTCCCAGACCGGGGAGCTGTTTTTT

V gene: TRBV9
clone size: .
J gene: TRBJ1-2
D gene: .
CDR3 protein: CASSVAGIGGYTF
CDR3 DNA: TGTGCCAGCAGCGTAGCGGGAATAGGAGGCTACACCTTC

V gene: TRBV30
clone size: .
J gene: TRBJ1-4
D gene: TRBD1
CDR3 protein: CAWSVQGVGEKLFF
CDR3 DNA: TGTGCCTGGAGTGTTCAGGGGGTGGGTGAAAAACTGTTTTTT

V gene: TRBV19
clone size: .
J gene: TRBJ1-1
D gene: TRBD1
CDR3 protein: CASSPINRGNPEAFF
CDR3 DNA: TGTGCCAGTAGTCCTATAAACAGGGGAAACCCTGAAGCTTTCTTT

V gene: TRBV5-1
clone size: .
J gene: TRBJ1-1
D gene: .
CDR3 protein: CASSLSGGGATEAFF
CDR3 DNA: TGCGCCAGCAGCTTGTCCGGGGGAGGTGCCACTGAAGCTTTCTTT

V gene: TRBV10-3
clone size: .
J gene: TRBJ2-1
D gene: TRBD2
CDR3 protein: CAISEGTSGRSSYNEQFF
CDR3 DNA: TGTGCCATCAGTGAGGGGACTAGCGGGAGGAGCTCCTACAATGAGCAGTTCTTC

V gene: TRBV6-1
clone size: .
J gene: TRBJ2-7
D gene: .
CDR3 protein: CASTSRYEQYF
CDR3 DNA: TGTGCCAGCACCTCTAGGTACGAGCAGTACTTC

V gene: TRBV28
clone size: .
J gene: TRBJ1-1
D gene: .
CDR3 protein: CASSLEVGGNTEAFF
CDR3 DNA: TGTGCCAGCAGTTTAGAGGTAGGCGGGAACACTGAAGCTTTCTTT

V gene: TRBV5-4
clone size: .
J gene: TRBJ1-1
D gene: .
CDR3 protein: CASSYTGKNTEAFF
CDR3 DNA: TGTGCCAGCAGCTACACAGGGAAGAACACTGAAGCTTTCTTT

V gene: TRBV5-1
clone size: .
J gene: TRBJ1-4
D gene: .
CDR3 protein: CASSLGGGRDEKLFF
CDR3 DNA: TGCGCCAGCAGCTTGGGTGGGGGCCGGGATGAAAAACTGTTTTTT

V gene: TRBV2
clone size: .
J gene: TRBJ2-1
D gene: .
CDR3 protein: CASSESTVAGSYNEQFF
CDR3 DNA: TGTGCCAGCAGTGAAAGCACGGTTGCCGGCTCCTACAATGAGCAGTTCTTC

V gene: TRBV15
clone size: few
J gene: TRBJ2-7
D gene: TRBD1
CDR3 protein: CATSRVRGQGFYGQYF
CDR3 DNA: TGTGCCACCAGCAGAGTTAGGGGACAGGGGTTCTATGGGCAGTACTTC

V gene: TRBV18
clone size: .
J gene: TRBJ1-1
D gene: .
CDR3 protein: CASSLTGLNTEAFF
CDR3 DNA: TGTGCCAGCTCATTAACAGGACTAAACACTGAAGCTTTCTTT

V gene: TRBV28
clone size: .
J gene: TRBJ2-2
D gene: .
CDR3 protein: CASRGLAGELFF
CDR3 DNA: TGTGCCAGCAGGGGACTCGCCGGGGAGCTGTTTTTT

V gene: TRBV11-2
clone size: .
J gene: TRBJ2-2
D gene: TRBD2
CDR3 protein: CASSFGGSGLFF
CDR3 DNA: TGTGCCAGCAGCTTCGGCGGGAGCGGGCTGTTTTTT

V gene: TRBV29-1
clone size: .
J gene: TRBJ1-1
D gene: .
CDR3 protein: CSVEKNRLSTEAFF
CDR3 DNA: TGCAGCGTTGAAAAAAATAGACTCTCCACTGAAGCTTTCTTT

V gene: TRBV20-1
clone size: .
J gene: TRBJ2-1
D gene: .
CDR3 protein: CSARVGDEQFF
CDR3 DNA: TGCAGTGCTAGAGTAGGGGATGAGCAGTTCTTC

V gene: TRBV5-1
clone size: .
J gene: TRBJ2-5
D gene: .
CDR3 protein: CASSPGRTQYF
CDR3 DNA: TGCGCCAGCAGTCCGGGGAGGACCCAGTACTTC

V gene: TRBV29-1
clone size: few
J gene: TRBJ2-1
D gene: .
CDR3 protein: CSVVSEQFF
CDR3 DNA: TGCAGCGTTGTCAGTGAGCAGTTCTTC